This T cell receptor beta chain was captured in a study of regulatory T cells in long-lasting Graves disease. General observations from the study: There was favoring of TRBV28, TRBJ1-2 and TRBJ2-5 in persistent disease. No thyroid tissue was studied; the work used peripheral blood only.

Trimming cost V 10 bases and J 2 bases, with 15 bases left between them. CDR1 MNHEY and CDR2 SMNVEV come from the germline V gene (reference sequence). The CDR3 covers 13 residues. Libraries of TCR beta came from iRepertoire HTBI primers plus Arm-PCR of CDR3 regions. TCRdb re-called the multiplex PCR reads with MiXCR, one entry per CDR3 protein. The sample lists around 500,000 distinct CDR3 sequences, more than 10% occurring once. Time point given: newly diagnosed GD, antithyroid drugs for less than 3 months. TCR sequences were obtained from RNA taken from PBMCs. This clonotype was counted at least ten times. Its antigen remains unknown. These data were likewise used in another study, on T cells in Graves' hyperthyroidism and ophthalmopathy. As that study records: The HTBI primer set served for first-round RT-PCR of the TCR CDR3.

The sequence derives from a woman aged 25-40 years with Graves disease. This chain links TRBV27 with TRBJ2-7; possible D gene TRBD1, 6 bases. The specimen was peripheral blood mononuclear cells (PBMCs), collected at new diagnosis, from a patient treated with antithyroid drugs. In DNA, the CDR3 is TGTGCCACCCGCCGCACAGGGACCTACGAGCAGTACTTC. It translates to CATRRTGTYEQYF.